The 21 T cell receptor beta chains in this list originate from one sample, sequenced in a study of cytomegalovirus exposure and HLA in healthy donors. PCR employed 60 Vbeta and 13 Jbeta primers. Assay: immunoSEQ multiplex PCR; the TCRdb copy retains only in-frame clones and omits some. The sample's table shows about 170,000 clones. Sequenced sample: PBMCs. The source is a woman under 30 in good health and CMV-seropositive.

J is TRBJ2-3 and V is TRBV6-6; D remains ambiguous. Germline V gene sequence: CDR1 MNHNY, CDR2 SVGAGI (reference sequence). The CDR3 is 11 residues long. V was pared by 6 bases and J by 2 bases, with 3 bases between. CDR3 DNA: TGTGCCAGCAGCCTCACAGATACGCAGTATTTT. It encodes CASSLTDTQYF.

This rearrangement joins TRBV5-1 to TRBJ2-5; 12 nucleotides line up with TRBD1. The CDR3 covers 16 residues. Germline trimming cut 2 bases from V and 5 bases from J; bases unmatched to any gene: 7. Germline-derived CDR1 and CDR2 are SGHRS and YFSETQ. The CDR3 DNA reads TGCGCCAGCAGCTTCGGGACAGGGGGCATAGGGGAGACCCAGTACTTC. This codes for CASSFGTGGIGETQYF.

The rearrangement links TRBV7-2 to TRBJ1-2; TRBD1 matches at 8 bases. CDR1 and CDR2 (germline): SGHTA, FQGNSA. V gave up 8 bases and J gave up 5 bases; unmatched junction bases: 13. The CDR3 has 15 amino acids. The CDR3 coding sequence is TGTGCCAGCGGCAAATCTCAGGGGGCGTTGTATGGCTACACCTTC. It is translated as CASGKSQGALYGYTF.

This chain uses TRBV25-1 with TRBJ2-3; 7 positions agree with TRBD2. Germline V gene data show CDR1 as MGHDK and CDR2 as SYGVNS. CDR3 length equals 13 residues. After removal of 2 bases from V and 5 bases from J, the junction contained 1 base not matched to a gene. The CDR3 nucleotides read TGTGCCAGCAGTGAAAGGGAGGGAGATACGCAGTATTTT. Translating gives CASSEREGDTQYF.

The CDR3, as DNA: TGTGCCAGCAGCTTGGGCGGGAGAGCGTCCTACAATGAGCAGTTCTTC. It codes for CASSLGGRASYNEQFF. The rearrangement joins TRBV5-4 to TRBJ2-1; 7 nucleotides match TRBD2. From germline, CDR1 is SGHNT and CDR2 YYREEE (reference sequence). The CDR3 is 16 residues long. The V and J ends lost 0 bases and 1 base, in that order; junction bases with no gene match: 4. Looking up the rest from reference TRBV5-4 and TRBJ2-1 gives the full variable domain: ETGVTQSPTHLIKTRGQQVTLRCSSQSGHNTVSWYQQALGQGPQFIFQYYREEENGRGNFPPRFSGLQFPNYSSELNVNALELDDSALYLCASSLGGRASYNEQFFGPGTRLTVL.

This chain uses TRBV6-5 with TRBJ2-1, with a weak D call TRBD1 (5 bases). The germline V gene has CDR1 MNHEY and CDR2 SVGAGI. CDR3 length: 14 amino acids. Trimming shortened V by 6 bases and J by 6 bases, and 15 bases separated the two germline ends. The chain's CDR3 is CASSYVGRSNEQFF. DNA of the CDR3: TGTGCCAGCAGCTACGTGGGGCGTAGCAATGAGCAGTTCTTC.

The chain recombines TRBV19 with TRBJ2-3; 12 bases agree with TRBD2. CDR1 LNHDA and CDR2 SQIVND come from the germline V gene (reference sequence). The CDR3 has 16 amino acids. V lost 3 bases to trimming and J lost 6 bases; unmatched junction nucleotides: 7. CDR3 bases: TGTGCCAGTAGTATTGGGCTAGCGGGAGGGGCGGATACGCAGTATTTT. Its protein product is CASSIGLAGGADTQYF.

The genes are TRBV5-1 and TRBJ1-3, with 7 bases aligning to TRBD1. The ends lost 4 bases at V and 3 bases at J; junction bases unmatched: 4. This CDR3 has 14 amino acids. CDR1 and CDR2 from the germline V gene are SGHRS and YFSETQ. The CDR3 loop is CASSQGTVGNTIYF. CDR3 bases: TGCGCCAGCAGCCAAGGGACAGTTGGAAACACCATATATTTT.

The chain links TRBV2 to TRBJ2-5, with 7 bases lining up with TRBD2. V was pared by 6 bases and J by 6 bases, with 7 bases of the junction left unmatched. CDR1 is SNHLY and CDR2 is FYNNEI in the germline V gene. This CDR3 region has 13 residues. This CDR3 reads CASSPREGQTQYF. DNA of the CDR3: TGTGCCAGCAGCCCCAGGGAGGGGCAGACCCAGTACTTC.

This sequence joins TRBV13 and TRBJ2-1, with D perhaps matching TRBD2 (6 bases). The germline CDR1 and CDR2 sequences are PRHDT and FYEKMQ (reference sequence). The CDR3 is made up of 16 amino acids. Between the trimmed V and J ends, which lost 3 bases and 3 bases, there was a span of 15 bases. CDR3: CASSLGRRSLYNEQFF. In DNA form, the CDR3 reads TGTGCCAGCAGCTTGGGGAGGAGGTCCCTCTACAATGAGCAGTTCTTC.

CDR3 bases: TGTGCCAGCAGCTTGAGGGGCCCTGGGGGGTACGAGCAGTACTTC. It translates to CASSLRGPGGYEQYF. The chain is built from TRBV5-6 and TRBJ2-7; D might be TRBD2 (6 bases). This CDR3 has 15 residues. Germline V CDR1 and CDR2: SGHDT, YYEEEE. The germline V and J ends were trimmed by 1 base and 4 bases, with 15 bases remaining between them.

This chain links TRBV11-3 with TRBJ1-1; tentatively, D is TRBD1 (5 bases). Germline V gene sequence: CDR1 SGHNT, CDR2 YENEEA. This CDR3 spans 13 amino acids. V dropped 5 bases and J dropped 3 bases, with 10 bases sitting between them. The DNA for the CDR3 is TGTGCCAGCAGCGGACGCAGGGACACTGAAGCTTTCTTT. This sequence encodes CASSGRRDTEAFF.

The gene calls are TRBV4-2 and TRBJ2-5; TRBD1 matches 7 bases. V dropped 0 bases and J dropped 5; count of bases not matched to a gene: 9. CDR1 is LGHNA, CDR2 YNFKEQ, per germline. The CDR3 has 16 residues. The CDR3 DNA reads TGTGCCAGCAGCCAAGATACAGGGGCGGGCGGCGAGACCCAGTACTTC. This encodes CASSQDTGAGGETQYF.

J is TRBJ2-1 and V is TRBV11-2; a weak D match, TRBD1 (5 bases). CDR1 is SGHAT, CDR2 FQNNGV, per germline. V lost 5 bases, J lost 3 bases, and 26 bases lay in between. This CDR3 comprises 19 residues. The CDR3 loop reads CASSLSWGLAGENYNEQFF. In DNA, the CDR3 is TGTGCCAGCAGCCTCTCCTGGGGCTTAGCCGGTGAAAACTACAATGAGCAGTTCTTC.

The CDR3 coding sequence is TGTGCCAGCAGCTTGGAGGGGGCGTTTGGCTACACCTTC. This gives the protein CASSLEGAFGYTF. The chain has TRBV5-6 and TRBJ1-2, with 7 bases matching TRBD1. J lost 7 bases, V lost 0 bases, and 3 bases had no gene match. Per the germline V gene, CDR1 is SGHDT and CDR2 is YYEEEE. This CDR3 contains 13 residues.

The chain joins TRBV30 to TRBJ2-2; TRBD2 agrees at 8 bases. This CDR3 contains 16 residues. The germline CDR1 and CDR2 sequences are GTSNPN and SVGIG (reference sequence). Trimming took 5 bases from V and 6 from J; bases not matched to a gene: 14. For the CDR3, the DNA is TGTGCCTGGGCTAGATCGGGACTAGTATTCGCCGGGGAGCTGTTTTTT. It encodes CAWARSGLVFAGELFF. The full variable domain, its missing parts supplied by reference TRBV30 and TRBJ2-2, is SQTIHQWPATLVQPVGSPLSLECTVEGTSNPNLYWYRQAAGRGLQLLFYSVGIGQISSEVPQNLSASRPQDRQFILSSKKLLLSDSGFYLCAWARSGLVFAGELFFGEGSRLTVL.

V and J are TRBV2 and TRBJ2-3; D not resolved. Germline assignment: CDR1 SNHLY and CDR2 FYNNEI. The CDR3 is made up of 14 amino acids. V was shortened by 3 bases and J by 6 bases, with 13 bases between the two germline ends. The DNA of the CDR3 is TGTGCCAGCAGTGACTATTCTCAGAGGGATACGCAGTATTTT. It is translated as CASSDYSQRDTQYF.

V usage is TRBV6-4 and J usage is TRBJ1-2; TRBD1 aligns across 7 bases. This CDR3 is 14 amino acids long. Germline CDR1 and CDR2: MRHNA and SNTAGT. The ends lost 2 bases at V and 6 bases at J; junction bases unmatched: 6. The CDR3 sequence: CASSDTKQGNGYTF. The CDR3 nucleotides are TGTGCCAGCAGTGACACTAAACAGGGGAATGGCTACACCTTC.

This rearrangement joins TRBV7-9 to TRBJ1-2, with TRBD1 as a possible D gene (6 bases). This CDR3 contains 15 residues. Germline-derived CDR1 and CDR2 are SEHNR and FQNEAQ (reference sequence). V gave up 1 base and J gave up 0 bases, with 9 bases separating them. The CDR3 DNA reads as TGTGCCAGCAGCTTAGTAGGGGGTACTAACTATGGCTACACCTTC. Translating it yields CASSLVGGTNYGYTF.

The V call is TRBV18, the J call TRBJ1-6; TRBD1 aligns across 9 bases. This CDR3 spans 14 amino acids. The ends lost 6 bases at V and 7 bases at J; junction bases unmatched: 4. Germline-derived CDR1 and CDR2 are KGHSH and LQKENI. For the CDR3, the DNA is TGTGCCAGCTCCGGGGGACAGGGAAATTCACCCCTCCACTTT. It yields the protein CASSGGQGNSPLHF.

V gene TRBV18 combines with J gene TRBJ2-1; TRBD2 matches at 11 bases. The V gene end was trimmed by 4 bases and the J gene end by 11 bases; junction bases not matched to a gene: 4. This CDR3 contains 13 residues. Germline loops: CDR1 KGHSH, CDR2 LQKENI. The CDR3 protein is CASSLGTSGQQFF. The CDR3 DNA reads TGTGCCAGCTCACTAGGGACTAGCGGACAGCAGTTCTTC.